The rows below give T cell receptor beta chains drawn from one sample of a study of cytomegalovirus exposure and HLA in healthy donors. This table comes from immunoSEQ multiplex PCR, and its TCRdb copy is limited to in-frame clones, with some not included. The sample has about 140,000 clones; around four fifths are singletons. Specimen: PBMCs. The receptors derive from an older woman in good health and CMV-seropositive. CDR3s include the opening cysteine and the closing phenylalanine or tryptophan. The D gene is left open where the match is weak. Size is stated for part of the rows, as once, few or many counts, or as a class when the clone is expanded.

DNA | CDR3 | J | length | D | size | V
TGTGCCAGCAGCGGTCGGGCTAGCGGGAGTGGGTTTTACGAGCAGTACTTC | CASSGRASGSGFYEQYF | TRBJ2-7 | 17 | NA | NA | TRBV21-1
TGTGCCAGCAGGCTGACTAGCGGAGGCTCCTACGAGCAGTACTTC | CASRLTSGGSYEQYF | TRBJ2-7 | 15 | TRBD2 | NA | TRBV4-2
TGTGCCAGCAGCAAAAAAGGGGTCTTAGTAAAAGAAAACCTAGAGCAGTTCTTC | CASSKKGVLVKENLEQFF | TRBJ2-1 | 18 | NA | NA | TRBV21-1
TGTGCCAGCTCATCGAGGGACAGGGTGAAGACTGAAGCTTTCTTT | CASSSRDRVKTEAFF | TRBJ1-1 | 15 | TRBD1 | NA | TRBV18
TGCGCCAGCAGCTTTGGGGGGGCTGGAAACACCATATATTTT | CASSFGGAGNTIYF | TRBJ1-3 | 14 | NA | NA | TRBV5-1
TGCAGCGTTGAGAGACTAGCGGGAGAAGCAGATACGCAGTATTTT | CSVERLAGEADTQYF | TRBJ2-3 | 15 | TRBD2 | NA | TRBV29-1
TGTGCCATCAATAAGAAGGTAGCGGGAGCCCCGGACACCGGGGAGCTGTTTTTT | CAINKKVAGAPDTGELFF | TRBJ2-2 | 18 | TRBD2 | NA | TRBV10-3
TGTGCCAGCAGCTTGGTTAACACAGATACGCAGTATTTT | CASSLVNTDTQYF | TRBJ2-3 | 13 | NA | NA | TRBV5-8
TGTGCCAGCAGCCCATCGACAGCGGGATGGGGCACCGGGGAGCTGTTTTTT | CASSPSTAGWGTGELFF | TRBJ2-2 | 17 | TRBD2 | NA | TRBV11-3
TGTGCCAGTAGTACCGACAGGGGCGCTAACTATGGCTACACCTTC | CASSTDRGANYGYTF | TRBJ1-2 | 15 | TRBD1 | NA | TRBV19
TGCAGCGGGGCCCTAGCGGGAGAAGGCGAGCAGTACTTC | CSGALAGEGEQYF | TRBJ2-7 | 13 | TRBD2 | NA | TRBV29-1
TGTGCCAGCGCGGGAGAAGGGGCCCTGAGCTCCTACGAGCAGTACTTC | CASAGEGALSSYEQYF | TRBJ2-7 | 16 | TRBD2 | once | TRBV2
TGTGCCAGCAGCCAGGGGACAGTCATTCACCCTGAAGCTTTCTTT | CASSQGTVIHPEAFF | TRBJ1-1 | 15 | TRBD1 | NA | TRBV28
TGTGCCAGCAGCAATTTGTCGGTCGGTTGGAAACCGACGAGCGGGGGTAACTACGAGCAGTACTTC | CASSNLSVGWKPTSGGNYEQYF | TRBJ2-7 | 22 | NA | NA | TRBV21-1
TGCGCCAGCAGCCAAGTGGAACAGGGAAAGACCCAGTACTTC | CASSQVEQGKTQYF | TRBJ2-5 | 14 | NA | few | TRBV4-1
TGTGCCAGTAGTACACTGACAGGGAGAAGGGAAAAACTGTTTTTT | CASSTLTGRREKLFF | TRBJ1-4 | 15 | TRBD1 | once | TRBV19
TGCGCCAGCAGCGAGGGATGGGACAGTACCTACGAGCAGTACTTC | CASSEGWDSTYEQYF | TRBJ2-7 | 15 | TRBD1 | NA | TRBV4-1
TGCGCCAGCAGCCAAACCTACGGGACTAGCGGGAGCCACGAGCAGTACTTC | CASSQTYGTSGSHEQYF | TRBJ2-7 | 17 | TRBD2 | NA | TRBV4-1
TGTGCCACCCAGGGGGCAGGGGTGGGCGGGGAGCTGTTTTTT | CATQGAGVGGELFF | TRBJ2-2 | 14 | TRBD1 | NA | TRBV6-6
TGCGCCAGCAGCTTTGTAGGGGCCGAGAACTATGGCTACACCTTC | CASSFVGAENYGYTF | TRBJ1-2 | 15 | NA | NA | TRBV5-1
TGTGCCAGCAGGGCGGGGATGGCTGAAGCTTTCTTT | CASRAGMAEAFF | TRBJ1-1 | 12 | NA | few | TRBV27
TGTGCCAGCAGCTTGGGGTCTAACCCTGAGGAGACCCAGTACTTC | CASSLGSNPEETQYF | TRBJ2-5 | 15 | NA | NA | TRBV5-4
TGTGCCAGCAGCTTGACTCTAAACTCTGGGGCCAACGTCCTGACTTTC | CASSLTLNSGANVLTF | TRBJ2-6 | 16 | NA | NA | TRBV5-5
TGTGCCAGCAGCCCCTGGGGTAGCGGGAGGTTATACGAGCAGTACTTC | CASSPWGSGRLYEQYF | TRBJ2-7 | 16 | TRBD2 | NA | TRBV7-6
TGTGCCTGGAGTACTTCGGCTGGGCATGGCTACACCTTC | CAWSTSAGHGYTF | TRBJ1-2 | 13 | NA | NA | TRBV30
TGTGCCAGCAGTCCCGGGACAGGCATCCACGAGCAGTACTTC | CASSPGTGIHEQYF | TRBJ2-7 | 14 | TRBD1 | NA | TRBV6-5
TGTGCCAGCTCTATGGACCGGGGACTAGCCCATAAAGGGGCCGAGCAGTACTTC | CASSMDRGLAHKGAEQYF | TRBJ2-7 | 18 | TRBD2 | NA | TRBV18
TGTGCCAGCGGGCTCGGGGGGGGTAGTCAGCCCCAGCATTTT | CASGLGGGSQPQHF | TRBJ1-5 | 14 | NA | few | TRBV27
TGCAGCGTTGAGGACAGCCTTACCGGGGAGCTGTTTTTT | CSVEDSLTGELFF | TRBJ2-2 | 13 | NA | NA | TRBV29-1
TGCAGCGCTAGGACTGGAAACACCATATATTTT | CSARTGNTIYF | TRBJ1-3 | 11 | NA | NA | TRBV29-1
TGTGCCTGGAGTGTACGCCTCGGGCAGGGGGGAGGCTACACCTTC | CAWSVRLGQGGGYTF | TRBJ1-2 | 15 | TRBD1 | NA | TRBV30
TGTGCCAGCAGTTACGAGGGCTCGTCCTACAATGAGCAGTTCTTC | CASSYEGSSYNEQFF | TRBJ2-1 | 15 | NA | NA | TRBV6-6
TGCGCCAGCAGCTTGGTGGGCAGTTCTAATGAAAAACTGTTTTTT | CASSLVGSSNEKLFF | TRBJ1-4 | 15 | NA | NA | TRBV5-1
TGTGCCAGCAGCCAAGAGTCGTACAATGAGCAGTTCTTC | CASSQESYNEQFF | TRBJ2-1 | 13 | NA | few | TRBV4-2
TGTGCCAGCAGTGACAGCGGGGGCTTCTCCTACAATGAGCAGTTCTTC | CASSDSGGFSYNEQFF | TRBJ2-1 | 16 | TRBD2 | NA | TRBV6-4
TGTGCCAGCAGTTCCCCAGCCGGGACAGGGAACACCGGGGAGCTGTTTTTT | CASSSPAGTGNTGELFF | TRBJ2-2 | 17 | TRBD1 | NA | TRBV28
TGTGCCAGCAGTTTGTGGGACAGGGGTTTTAAGTCCTACGAGCAGTACTTC | CASSLWDRGFKSYEQYF | TRBJ2-7 | 17 | TRBD1 | NA | TRBV28
TGTGCCACAGGGCCCCTCTACGAGCAGTACTTC | CATGPLYEQYF | TRBJ2-7 | 11 | NA | NA | TRBV28
TGTGCCAGCAGTTTATCTCTCGGGTCTCAGCCCCAGCATTTT | CASSLSLGSQPQHF | TRBJ1-5 | 14 | NA | once | TRBV27
TGCGCCAGCAGCTTGGTCTCCGGACAGCAAAACATTCAGTACTTC | CASSLVSGQQNIQYF | TRBJ2-4 | 15 | NA | NA | TRBV5-1
TGTGCCAGCAGGGACCCCCCTAGCGGGAGTCACAATGAGCAGTTCTTC | CASRDPPSGSHNEQFF | TRBJ2-1 | 16 | TRBD2 | NA | TRBV2
TGTGCCAGTAGTATAAGGGGACTCAGCTTCACCGGGGAGCTGTTTTTT | CASSIRGLSFTGELFF | TRBJ2-2 | 16 | NA | once | TRBV19
TGCGCCAGCAGCCAAGTAAAAATTCTTGGGGACAGGGTTTCCTACGAGCAGTACTTC | CASSQVKILGDRVSYEQYF | TRBJ2-7 | 19 | TRBD1 | NA | TRBV4-1
TGTGCCAGCAGTTCTAGAGGGGGCACTGAAGCTTTCTTT | CASSSRGGTEAFF | TRBJ1-1 | 13 | NA | NA | TRBV6-1
TGTGCCATCAGTAGCGGGAGGGCCTCCTACGAGCAGTACTTC | CAISSGRASYEQYF | TRBJ2-7 | 14 | TRBD2 | NA | TRBV10-3
TGCAGTGCTGGACAGGGCTACGAGCAGTACTTC | CSAGQGYEQYF | TRBJ2-7 | 11 | TRBD1 | NA | TRBV20-1
TGTGCCACGGGTGGGGCAGAAGCTTTCTTT | CATGGAEAFF | TRBJ1-1 | 10 | NA | NA | TRBV28
TGTGCCAGCCAGGAGGTGATAACTGAAGCTTTCTTT | CASQEVITEAFF | TRBJ1-1 | 12 | NA | NA | TRBV2
TGTGCCAGCAGTGACAGGGTAAGCAACGAGCAGTACTTC | CASSDRVSNEQYF | TRBJ2-7 | 13 | TRBD1 | NA | TRBV6-5
TGTGCCAGCAGCTTAGTAGTTAAAGCCTACGAGCAGTACTTC | CASSLVVKAYEQYF | TRBJ2-7 | 14 | NA | NA | TRBV7-9
TGCAGCGTTGAGCATAGCACAAACATTCAGTACTTC | CSVEHSTNIQYF | TRBJ2-4 | 12 | NA | NA | TRBV29-1